This TCR beta chain derives from a study of blood T cell repertoires in COVID-19. The CDR3 runs 16 residues. Germline V lookup: CDR1 LNHDA, CDR2 SQIVND (reference sequence). Deletions cut 4 bases from V and 5 bases from J, with 20 bases between. TCRdb's copy holds only in-frame clones and misses some; the assay was immunoSEQ multiplex PCR. Among under 200,000 clones listed, just over 85% were seen once. This clonotype was sampled from a man in his 60s with acute or convalescent COVID-19. Material: peripheral blood. The rearrangement links TRBV19 to TRBJ1-1, with D possibly matching TRBD1 (5 bases). The CDR3 spells CASSTAPKQGGTEAFF. In DNA, the CDR3 is TGTGCCAGTAGTACGGCCCCTAAGCAGGGAGGAACTGAAGCTTTCTTT.